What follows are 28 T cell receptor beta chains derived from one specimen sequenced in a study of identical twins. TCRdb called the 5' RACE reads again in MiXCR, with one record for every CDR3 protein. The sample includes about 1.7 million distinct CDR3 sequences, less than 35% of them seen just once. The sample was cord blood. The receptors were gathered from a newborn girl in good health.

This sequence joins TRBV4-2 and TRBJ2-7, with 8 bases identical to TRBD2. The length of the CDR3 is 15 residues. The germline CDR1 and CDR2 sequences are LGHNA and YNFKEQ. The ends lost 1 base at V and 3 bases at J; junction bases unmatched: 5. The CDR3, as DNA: TGTGCCAGCAGCCAAGGACTAGCGACATTCTACGAGCAGTACTTC. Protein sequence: CASSQGLATFYEQYF.

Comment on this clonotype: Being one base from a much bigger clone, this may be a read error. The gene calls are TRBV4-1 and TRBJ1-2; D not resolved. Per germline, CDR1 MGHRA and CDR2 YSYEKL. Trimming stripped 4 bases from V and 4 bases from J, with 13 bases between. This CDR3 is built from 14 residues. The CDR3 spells CASSRAIGGYGYTF. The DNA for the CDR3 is TGCGCCAGCAGCCGAGCGATAGGAGGCTATGGCTACACCTTC.

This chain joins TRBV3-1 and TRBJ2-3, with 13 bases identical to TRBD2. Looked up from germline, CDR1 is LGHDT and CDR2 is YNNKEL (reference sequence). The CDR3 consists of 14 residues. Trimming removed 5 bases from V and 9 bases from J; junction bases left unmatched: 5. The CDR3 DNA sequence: TGTGCCAGCAGCTCCCGGACTAGCGGGGGAACGCAGTATTTT. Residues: CASSSRTSGGTQYF.

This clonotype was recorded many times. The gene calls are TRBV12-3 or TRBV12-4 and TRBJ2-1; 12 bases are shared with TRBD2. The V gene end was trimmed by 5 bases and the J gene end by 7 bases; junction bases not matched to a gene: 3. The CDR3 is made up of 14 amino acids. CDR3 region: CASSTTSGRNEQFF. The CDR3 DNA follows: TGTGCCAGCAGTACGACTAGCGGGAGAAATGAGCAGTTCTTC.

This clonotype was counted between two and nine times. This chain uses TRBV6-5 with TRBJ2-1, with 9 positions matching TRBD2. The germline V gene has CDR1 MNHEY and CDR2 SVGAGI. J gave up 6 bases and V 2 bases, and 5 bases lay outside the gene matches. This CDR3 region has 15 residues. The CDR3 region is CASSYGGRVSNEQFF. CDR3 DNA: TGTGCCAGCAGTTACGGCGGGAGGGTATCCAATGAGCAGTTCTTC.

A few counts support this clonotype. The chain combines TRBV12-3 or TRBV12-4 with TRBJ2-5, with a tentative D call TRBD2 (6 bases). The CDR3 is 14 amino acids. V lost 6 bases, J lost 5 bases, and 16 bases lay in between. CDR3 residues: CASSHGDSRETQYF. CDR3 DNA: TGTGCCAGCAGCCATGGGGACTCCCGGGAGACCCAGTACTTC.

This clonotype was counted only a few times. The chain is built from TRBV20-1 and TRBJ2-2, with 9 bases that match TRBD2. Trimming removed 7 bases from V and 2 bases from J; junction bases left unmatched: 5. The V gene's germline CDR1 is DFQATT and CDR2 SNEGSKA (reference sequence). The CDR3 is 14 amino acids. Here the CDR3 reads CSGSGRGNTGELFF. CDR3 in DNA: TGCAGTGGTAGCGGGAGAGGCAACACCGGGGAGCTGTTTTTT.

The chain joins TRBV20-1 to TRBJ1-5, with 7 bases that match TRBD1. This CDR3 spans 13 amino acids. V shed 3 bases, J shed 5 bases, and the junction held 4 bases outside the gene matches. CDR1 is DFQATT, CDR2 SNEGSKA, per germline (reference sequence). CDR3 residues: CSASRDSYQPQHF. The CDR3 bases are TGCAGTGCTAGCCGGGACAGTTATCAGCCCCAGCATTTT.

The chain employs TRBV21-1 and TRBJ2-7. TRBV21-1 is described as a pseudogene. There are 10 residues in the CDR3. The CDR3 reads CARQYNEQYF. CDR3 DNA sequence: TGTGCCAGACAATACAATGAGCAGTACTTC.

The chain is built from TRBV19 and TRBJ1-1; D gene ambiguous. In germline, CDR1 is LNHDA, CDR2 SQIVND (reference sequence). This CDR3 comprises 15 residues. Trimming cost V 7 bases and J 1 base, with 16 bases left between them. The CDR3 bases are TGTGCCAGTACCCTGTGGGGATCGGGGAACACTGAAGCTTTCTTT. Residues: CASTLWGSGNTEAFF.

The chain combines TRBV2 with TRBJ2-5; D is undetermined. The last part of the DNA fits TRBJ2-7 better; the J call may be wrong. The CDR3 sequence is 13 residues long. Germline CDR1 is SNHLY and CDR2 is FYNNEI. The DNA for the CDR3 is TGTGCCAGCAGGATGACACGAAGGAACGAGCAGTACTTC. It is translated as CASRMTRRNEQYF.

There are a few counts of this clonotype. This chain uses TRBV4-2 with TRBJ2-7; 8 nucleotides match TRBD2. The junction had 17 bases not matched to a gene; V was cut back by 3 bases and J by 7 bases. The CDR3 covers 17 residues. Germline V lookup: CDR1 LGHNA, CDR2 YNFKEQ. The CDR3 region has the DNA TGTGCCAGCAGCCACCGATTTAGCGGGAAAGGGAACAATGAGCAGTACTTC. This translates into CASSHRFSGKGNNEQYF.

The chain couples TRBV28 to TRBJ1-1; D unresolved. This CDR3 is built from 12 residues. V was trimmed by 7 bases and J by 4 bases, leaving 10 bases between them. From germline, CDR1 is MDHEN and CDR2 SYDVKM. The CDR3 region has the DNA TGTGCCAGCAAATGGGTAGGCACTGAAGCTTTCTTT. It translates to CASKWVGTEAFF.

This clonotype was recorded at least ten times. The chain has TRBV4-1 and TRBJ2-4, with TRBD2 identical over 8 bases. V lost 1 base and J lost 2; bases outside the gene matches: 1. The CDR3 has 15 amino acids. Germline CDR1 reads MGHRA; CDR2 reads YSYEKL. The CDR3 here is CASSQAGGPKNIQYF. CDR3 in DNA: TGCGCCAGCAGCCAAGCGGGAGGGCCCAAAAACATTCAGTACTTC.

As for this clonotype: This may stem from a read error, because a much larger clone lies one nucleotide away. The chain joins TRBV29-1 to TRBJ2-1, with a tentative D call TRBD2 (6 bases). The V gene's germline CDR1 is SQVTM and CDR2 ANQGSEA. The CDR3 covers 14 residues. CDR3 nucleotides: TGCAGCGCTGAATCTGGGGTAGCGGTTAATGAGCAGTTCTTC. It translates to CSAESGVAVNEQFF.

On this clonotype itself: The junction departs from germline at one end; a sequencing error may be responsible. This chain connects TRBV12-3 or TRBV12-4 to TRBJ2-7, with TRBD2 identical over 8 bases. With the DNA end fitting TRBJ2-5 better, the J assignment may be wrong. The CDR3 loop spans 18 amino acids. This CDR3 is CVSSPRGRRGVPSETQYF. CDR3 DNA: TGTGTCAGCAGCCCTAGGGGCCGGCGGGGGGTACCCTCGGAGACCCAGTACTTC.

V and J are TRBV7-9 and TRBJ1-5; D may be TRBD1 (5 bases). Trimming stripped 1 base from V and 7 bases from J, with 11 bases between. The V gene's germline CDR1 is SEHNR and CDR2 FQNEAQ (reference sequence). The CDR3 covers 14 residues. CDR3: CASSLDQGGQPQHF. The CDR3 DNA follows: TGTGCCAGCAGCTTAGATCAGGGAGGCCAGCCCCAGCATTTT.

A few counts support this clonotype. The CDR3 bases are TGTGCCAGCAGCAAAGAAAGGGTCGGGTGGGGGGATGACGACGAGCAGTACTTC. It encodes CASSKERVGWGDDDEQYF. The chain couples TRBV21-1 to TRBJ2-7; TRBD2, the table's D call, lacks a check against the DNA. TRBV21-1 is termed a pseudogene. The CDR3 extends over 18 amino acids.

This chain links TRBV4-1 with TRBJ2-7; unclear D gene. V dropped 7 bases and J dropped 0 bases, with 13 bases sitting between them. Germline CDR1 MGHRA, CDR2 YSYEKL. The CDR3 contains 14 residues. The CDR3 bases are TGCGCCAGCAAAGAGTATCATAGCTCCTACGAGCAGTACTTC. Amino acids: CASKEYHSSYEQYF.

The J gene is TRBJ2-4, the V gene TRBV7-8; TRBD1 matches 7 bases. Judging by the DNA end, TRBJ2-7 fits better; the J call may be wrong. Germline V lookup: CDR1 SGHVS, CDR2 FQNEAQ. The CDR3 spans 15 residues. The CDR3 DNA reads TGTGCCAGCAGCCAGATCGGGACAGAAGGGTACGAGCAGTACTTC. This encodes CASSQIGTEGYEQYF.

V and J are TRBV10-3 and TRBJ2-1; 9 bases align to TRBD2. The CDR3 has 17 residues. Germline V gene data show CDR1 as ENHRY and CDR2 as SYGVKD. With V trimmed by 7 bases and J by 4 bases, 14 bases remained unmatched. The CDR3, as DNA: TGTGCCATCACACCTTCCTCGTCGCGGGAGGGGTACAATGAGCAGTTCTTC. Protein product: CAITPSSSREGYNEQFF.

DNA of the CDR3: TGTGCCAGCAGCCAAGGCCAGGGTTTGGGTTCACCCCTCCACTTT. It yields the protein CASSQGQGLGSPLHF. This chain joins TRBV14 and TRBJ1-6; D perhaps matches TRBD1 (5 bases). The germline V gene has CDR1 SGHDN and CDR2 FVKESK. This CDR3 is 15 amino acids long. Trimming stripped 1 base from V and 9 bases from J, with 13 bases between. The full variable domain, with the rest looked up from reference TRBV14 and TRBJ1-6, is EAGVTQFPSHSVIEKGQTVTLRCDPISGHDNLYWYRRVMGKEIKFLLHFVKESKQDESGMPNNRFLAERTGGTYSTLKVQPAELEDSGVYFCASSQGQGLGSPLHFGNGTRLTVT.

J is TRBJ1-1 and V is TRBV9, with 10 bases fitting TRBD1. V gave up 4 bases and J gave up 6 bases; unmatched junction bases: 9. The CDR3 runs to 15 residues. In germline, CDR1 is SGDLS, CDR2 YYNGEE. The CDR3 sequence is CASSSRTGGSAEAFF. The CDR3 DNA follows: TGTGCCAGCAGCTCTCGGACAGGGGGGAGCGCTGAAGCTTTCTTT.

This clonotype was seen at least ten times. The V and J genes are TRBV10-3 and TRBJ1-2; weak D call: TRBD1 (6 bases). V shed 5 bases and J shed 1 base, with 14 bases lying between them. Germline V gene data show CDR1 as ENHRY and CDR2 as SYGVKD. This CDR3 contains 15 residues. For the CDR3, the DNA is TGTGCCATCAGTCCCGCGACAGGAGTTAACTATGGCTACACCTTC. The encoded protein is CAISPATGVNYGYTF.

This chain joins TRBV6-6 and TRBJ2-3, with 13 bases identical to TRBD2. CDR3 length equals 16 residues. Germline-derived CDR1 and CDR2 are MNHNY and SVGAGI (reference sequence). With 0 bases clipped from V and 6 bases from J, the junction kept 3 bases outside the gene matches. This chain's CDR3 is CASSYSTSGGRDTQYF. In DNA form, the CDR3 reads TGTGCCAGCAGTTACTCGACTAGCGGGGGGAGGGATACGCAGTATTTT.

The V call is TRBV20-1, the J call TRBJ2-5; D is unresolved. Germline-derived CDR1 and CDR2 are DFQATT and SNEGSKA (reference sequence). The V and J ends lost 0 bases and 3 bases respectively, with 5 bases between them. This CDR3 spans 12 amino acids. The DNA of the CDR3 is TGCAGTGCTAGAGATTGGGAAGAGACCCAGTACTTC. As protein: CSARDWEETQYF.

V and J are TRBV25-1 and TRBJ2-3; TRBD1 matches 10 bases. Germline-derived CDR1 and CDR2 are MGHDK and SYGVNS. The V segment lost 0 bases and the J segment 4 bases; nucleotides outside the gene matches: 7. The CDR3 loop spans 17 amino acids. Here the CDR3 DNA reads TGTGCCAGCAGTGAATATTTGGGGACAGGGGAATCAGATACGCAGTATTTT. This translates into CASSEYLGTGESDTQYF.

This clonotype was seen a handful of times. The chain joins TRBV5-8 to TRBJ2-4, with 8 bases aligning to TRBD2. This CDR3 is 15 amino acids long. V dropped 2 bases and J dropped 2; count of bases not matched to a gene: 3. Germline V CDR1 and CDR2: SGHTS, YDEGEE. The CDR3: CASSLPGGPKNIQYF. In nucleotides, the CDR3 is TGTGCCAGCAGCTTACCGGGGGGGCCCAAAAACATTCAGTACTTC.